This T cell receptor (beta chain) comes out of a study of blood T cell repertoires in COVID-19. Study background: Researchers got acute and convalescent COVID-19 samples from the United States, Italy and Spain. Nucleic acid was either cDNA or gDNA, and it came from T cells, B-cell-depleted T cells, or PBMCs.

Per the original data handling: For nucleated cells, counts were estimated from reference gene primer amplification. Here immunoSEQ multiplex PCR was the method, and the copy in TCRdb shows in-frame clones only, minus some. V and J calls and clone size are as listed in that table; D and trimming were resolved from the DNA. The top ten hold less than 0.6% of the sample, which has over 150,000 clones, 75% to 95% seen once. Germline V CDR1 and CDR2: LGHDT, YNNKEL (reference sequence). This CDR3 comprises 19 residues. Germline trimming cut 1 base from V and 0 bases from J; bases unmatched to any gene: 8.

The rearrangement joins TRBV3-1 (or the pseudogene TRBV3-2) to TRBJ2-2; 10 bases align to TRBD1. The sequence derives from a man in his fifties with acute or convalescent COVID-19. What was sequenced was peripheral blood. The DNA for the CDR3 is TGTGCCAGCAGCCAAGTCTACGGGACAGGGGATCCGAACACCGGGGAGCTGTTTTTT. Its translation is CASSQVYGTGDPNTGELFF.